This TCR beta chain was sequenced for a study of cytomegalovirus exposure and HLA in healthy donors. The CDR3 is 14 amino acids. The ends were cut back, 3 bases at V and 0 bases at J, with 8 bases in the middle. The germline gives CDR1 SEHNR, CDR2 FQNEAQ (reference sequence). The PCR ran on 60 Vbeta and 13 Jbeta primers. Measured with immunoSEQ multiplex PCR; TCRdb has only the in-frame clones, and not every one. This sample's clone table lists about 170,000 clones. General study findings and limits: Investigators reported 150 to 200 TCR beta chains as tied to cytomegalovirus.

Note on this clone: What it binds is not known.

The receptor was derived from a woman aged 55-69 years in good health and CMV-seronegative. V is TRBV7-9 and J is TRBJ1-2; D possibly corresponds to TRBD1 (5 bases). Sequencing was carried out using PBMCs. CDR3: CASSFGGANYGYTF. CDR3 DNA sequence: TGTGCCAGCAGCTTTGGAGGGGCTAACTATGGCTACACCTTC.